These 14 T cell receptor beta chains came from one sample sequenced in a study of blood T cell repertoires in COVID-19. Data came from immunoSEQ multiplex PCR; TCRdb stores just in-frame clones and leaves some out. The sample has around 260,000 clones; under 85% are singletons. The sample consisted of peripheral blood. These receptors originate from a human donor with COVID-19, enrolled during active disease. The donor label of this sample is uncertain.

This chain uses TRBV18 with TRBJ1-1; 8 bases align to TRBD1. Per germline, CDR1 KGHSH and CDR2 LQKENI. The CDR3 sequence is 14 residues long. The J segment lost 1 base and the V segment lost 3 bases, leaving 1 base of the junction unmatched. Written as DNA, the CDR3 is TGTGCCAGCTCACCGACAGGGGAGAACACTGAAGCTTTCTTT. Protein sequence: CASSPTGENTEAFF.

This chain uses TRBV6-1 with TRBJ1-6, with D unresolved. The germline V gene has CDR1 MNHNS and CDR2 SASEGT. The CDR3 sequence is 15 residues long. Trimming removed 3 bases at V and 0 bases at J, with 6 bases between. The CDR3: CASSEFGSYNSPLHF. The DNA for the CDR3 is TGTGCCAGCAGTGAGTTCGGCTCCTATAATTCACCCCTCCACTTT.

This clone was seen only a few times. CDR3 in DNA: TGTGCCAGCAGTCCCAGTCGAGACAGGTCTAGCTTGGACTATGGCTACACCTTC. This translates into CASSPSRDRSSLDYGYTF. This chain uses TRBV27 with TRBJ1-2; tentative D call: TRBD1 (6 bases). CDR3 length: 18 amino acids. V was clipped by 5 bases and J by 3 bases, with 25 bases between them. Germline CDR1 MNHEY, CDR2 SMNVEV (reference sequence).

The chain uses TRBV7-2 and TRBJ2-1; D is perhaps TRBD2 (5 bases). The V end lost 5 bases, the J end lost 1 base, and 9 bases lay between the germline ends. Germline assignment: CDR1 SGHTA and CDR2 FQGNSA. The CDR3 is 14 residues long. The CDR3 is CASSVDLSYNEQFF. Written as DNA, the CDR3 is TGTGCCAGCAGCGTGGACTTGTCCTACAATGAGCAGTTCTTC.

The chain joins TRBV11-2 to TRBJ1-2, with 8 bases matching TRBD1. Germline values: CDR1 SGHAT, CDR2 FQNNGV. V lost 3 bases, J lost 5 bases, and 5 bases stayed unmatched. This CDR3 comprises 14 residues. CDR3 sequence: CASSFRTGRYGYTF. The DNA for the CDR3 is TGTGCCAGCAGCTTTCGGACAGGGAGATATGGCTACACCTTC.

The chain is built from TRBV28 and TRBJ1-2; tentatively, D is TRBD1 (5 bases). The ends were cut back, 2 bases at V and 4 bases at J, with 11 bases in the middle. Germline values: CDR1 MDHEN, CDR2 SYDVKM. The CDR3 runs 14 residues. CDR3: CASSLQQDPYGYTF. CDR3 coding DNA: TGTGCCAGCAGTTTACAACAGGACCCCTATGGCTACACCTTC.

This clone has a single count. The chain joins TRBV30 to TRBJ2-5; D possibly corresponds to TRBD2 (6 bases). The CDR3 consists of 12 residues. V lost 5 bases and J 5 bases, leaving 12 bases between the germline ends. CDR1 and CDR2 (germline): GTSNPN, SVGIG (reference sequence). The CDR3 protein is CAWGGSAETQYF. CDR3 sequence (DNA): TGTGCCTGGGGAGGGTCTGCGGAGACCCAGTACTTC. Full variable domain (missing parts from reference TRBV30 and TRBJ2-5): SQTIHQWPATLVQPVGSPLSLECTVEGTSNPNLYWYRQAAGRGLQLLFYSVGIGQISSEVPQNLSASRPQDRQFILSSKKLLLSDSGFYLCAWGGSAETQYFGPGTRLLVL.

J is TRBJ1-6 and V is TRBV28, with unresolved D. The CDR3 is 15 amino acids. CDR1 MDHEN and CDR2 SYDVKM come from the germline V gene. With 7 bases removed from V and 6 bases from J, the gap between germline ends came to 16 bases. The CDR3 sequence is CASTKYGQTNSPLHF. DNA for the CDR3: TGTGCCAGCACTAAGTATGGGCAGACTAATTCACCCCTCCACTTT. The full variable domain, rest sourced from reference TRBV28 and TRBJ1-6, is DVKVTQSSRYLVKRTGEKVFLECVQDMDHENMFWYRQDPGLGLRLIYFSYDVKMKEKGDIPEGYSVSREKKERFSLILESASTNQTSMYLCASTKYGQTNSPLHFGNGTRLTVT.

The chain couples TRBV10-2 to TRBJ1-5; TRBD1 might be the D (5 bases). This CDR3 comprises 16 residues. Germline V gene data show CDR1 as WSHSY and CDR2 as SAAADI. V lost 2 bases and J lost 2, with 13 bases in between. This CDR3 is CASSEPPGRGNQPQHF. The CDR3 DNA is TGCGCCAGCAGTGAGCCCCCAGGGAGGGGCAATCAGCCCCAGCATTTT.

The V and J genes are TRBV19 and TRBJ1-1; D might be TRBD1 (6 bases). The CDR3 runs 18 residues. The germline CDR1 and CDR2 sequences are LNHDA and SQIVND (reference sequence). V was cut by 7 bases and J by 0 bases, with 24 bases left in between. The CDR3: CASTPAAGRGSMNTEAFF. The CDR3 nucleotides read TGTGCCAGTACGCCCGCCGCAGGGAGGGGGTCCATGAACACTGAAGCTTTCTTT.

The CDR3 sequence is CASSDLAGVSEQYF. CDR3 in DNA: TGTGCCAGCAGTGACCTAGCGGGAGTCAGCGAGCAGTACTTC. The rearrangement joins TRBV2 to TRBJ2-7; 10 positions match TRBD2. The length of the CDR3 is 14 residues. J was trimmed by 6 bases and V by 3 bases; bases with no gene match: 5. Looked up from germline, CDR1 is SNHLY and CDR2 is FYNNEI.

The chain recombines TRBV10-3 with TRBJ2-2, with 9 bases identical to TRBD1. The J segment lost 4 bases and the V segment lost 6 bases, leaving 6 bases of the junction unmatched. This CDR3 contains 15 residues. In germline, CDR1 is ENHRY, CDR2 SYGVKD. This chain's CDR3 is CAIRPGQGSTGELFF. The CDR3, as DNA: TGTGCCATCAGGCCAGGACAGGGGAGCACCGGGGAGCTGTTTTTT.

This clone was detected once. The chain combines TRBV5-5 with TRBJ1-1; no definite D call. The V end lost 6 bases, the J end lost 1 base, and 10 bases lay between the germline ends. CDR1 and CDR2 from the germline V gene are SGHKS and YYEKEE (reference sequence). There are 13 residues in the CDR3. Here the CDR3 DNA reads TGTGCCAGCACCTCGGGGAGGAACACTGAAGCTTTCTTT. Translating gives CASTSGRNTEAFF.

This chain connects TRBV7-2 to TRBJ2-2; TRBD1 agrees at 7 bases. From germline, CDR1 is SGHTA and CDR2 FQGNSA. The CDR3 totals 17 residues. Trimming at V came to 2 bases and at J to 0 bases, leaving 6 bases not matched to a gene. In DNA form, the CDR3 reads TGTGCCAGCAGCTTACGACAGGGCCCTCCGAACACCGGGGAGCTGTTTTTT. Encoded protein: CASSLRQGPPNTGELFF. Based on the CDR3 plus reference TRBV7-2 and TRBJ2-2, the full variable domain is GAGVSQSPSNKVTEKGKDVELRCDPISGHTALYWYRQSLGQGLEFLIYFQGNSAPDKSGLPSDRFSAERTGGSVSTLTIQRTQQEDSAVYLCASSLRQGPPNTGELFFGEGSRLTVL.